Each of the 24 T cell receptor beta chains below was sequenced from the same sample in a study of cytomegalovirus exposure and HLA in healthy donors. 60 Vbeta and 13 Jbeta primers were used in PCR. Generated by immunoSEQ multiplex PCR, the TCRdb table keeps only in-frame clones and is missing some. The sample contains fewer than 250,000 clones, around 80% of which appear only once. Sequencing input: PBMCs. All receptors come from a man between 40 and 49 years old in good health and CMV-seropositive.

The chain couples TRBV5-1 to TRBJ2-2; no firm D call. Germline V lookup: CDR1 SGHRS, CDR2 YFSETQ. The CDR3 runs to 14 residues. The germline V and J ends were trimmed by 0 bases and 6 bases, with 9 bases remaining between them. CDR3 DNA: TGCGCCAGCAGCTTGGCTACAGCCTCCGGGGAGCTGTTTTTT. Translation gives CASSLATASGELFF.

V usage is TRBV18 and J usage is TRBJ1-4; 8 nucleotides agree with TRBD1. The CDR3 has 15 amino acids. V lost 1 base to trimming and J lost 6 bases; unmatched junction nucleotides: 4. Germline V gene lookup returns CDR1 KGHSH and CDR2 LQKENI. The CDR3 reads CASSPQQGEDEKLFF. The CDR3 coding sequence is TGTGCCAGCTCACCACAACAGGGGGAGGATGAAAAACTGTTTTTT. The whole variable domain, filled in from reference TRBV18 and TRBJ1-4, reads NAGVMQNPRHLVRRRGQEARLRCSPMKGHSHVYWYRQLPEEGLKFMVYLQKENIIDESGMPKERFSAEFPKEGPSILRIQQVVRGDSAAYFCASSPQQGEDEKLFFGSGTQLSVL.

This rearrangement joins TRBV2 to TRBJ2-2; D might be TRBD2 (6 bases). V lost 7 bases and J 4 bases, leaving 13 bases between the germline ends. This CDR3 region has 14 residues. Per the germline V gene, CDR1 is SNHLY and CDR2 is FYNNEI. The CDR3 DNA is TGTGCCAGCAATCGGGAGTTGGTCACCGGGGAGCTGTTTTTT. This encodes CASNRELVTGELFF.

The chain uses TRBV19 and TRBJ2-1; 10 nucleotides match TRBD2. The CDR3 is made up of 13 amino acids. Germline-derived CDR1 and CDR2 are LNHDA and SQIVND (reference sequence). V lost 4 bases to trimming and J lost 6 bases; unmatched junction nucleotides: 0. The CDR3, as DNA: TGTGCCAGTAGTACTAGCGGGAGCAATGAGCAGTTCTTC. Translation: CASSTSGSNEQFF.

The gene calls are TRBV4-1 and TRBJ1-2; 11 positions match TRBD1. After removal of 7 bases from V and 3 bases from J, the junction contained 7 bases not matched to a gene. The germline gives CDR1 MGHRA, CDR2 YSYEKL. CDR3 length: 15 amino acids. For the CDR3, the DNA is TGCGCCAGCAACGCACCGGGACAGGGGGACTATGGCTACACCTTC. The encoded protein is CASNAPGQGDYGYTF.

The V gene is TRBV7-8, the J gene TRBJ1-1; no reliable D call. Looked up from germline, CDR1 is SGHVS and CDR2 is FQNEAQ. The CDR3 has 12 amino acids. The V end was cut by 3 bases, the J end by 3 bases, with 5 bases between. CDR3 residues: CASSLRYTEAFF. CDR3 DNA: TGTGCCAGCAGCTTGAGATACACTGAAGCTTTCTTT.

This chain connects TRBV6-4 to TRBJ1-1; D gene unclear. V shed 4 bases and J shed 3 bases, with 9 bases lying between them. This CDR3 contains 13 residues. CDR1 is MRHNA, CDR2 SNTAGT, per germline. As DNA, the CDR3 is TGTGCCAGCAGTGTAGGGAGGGACACTGAAGCTTTCTTT. Its protein product is CASSVGRDTEAFF.

This clone showed up just once. The chain joins TRBV2 to TRBJ1-6; TRBD1 matches at 8 bases. The CDR3 length is 15 residues. In germline, CDR1 is SNHLY, CDR2 FYNNEI. J was trimmed by 8 bases and V by 11 bases; bases with no gene match: 14. The CDR3 reads CAPNPPRTGYSPLHF. DNA for the CDR3: TGTGCCCCCAACCCCCCTAGGACAGGGTATTCACCCCTCCACTTT.

On this clone: Additional DNA sequences in this sample encode the identical CDR3. This rearrangement joins TRBV5-1 to TRBJ2-1; no clear D. Deletions cut 0 bases from V and 0 bases from J, with 7 bases between. Germline V gene data show CDR1 as SGHRS and CDR2 as YFSETQ. The CDR3 extends over 15 amino acids. CDR3 region: CASSLGSSSYNEQFF. The CDR3 coding sequence is TGCGCCAGCAGCTTGGGGTCCAGCTCCTACAATGAGCAGTTCTTC.

The rearrangement links TRBV6-5 to TRBJ1-1; 8 bases map to TRBD1. The CDR3 runs 15 residues. Per germline, CDR1 MNHEY and CDR2 SVGAGI. The junction had 7 bases not matched to a gene; V was cut back by 2 bases and J by 5 bases. CDR3 bases: TGTGCCAGCAGTTACCTCAGGGGGCGAGGGACTGAAGCTTTCTTT. Amino acids: CASSYLRGRGTEAFF.

This chain joins TRBV7-9 and TRBJ1-4; D possibly corresponds to TRBD1 (5 bases). Germline-derived CDR1 and CDR2 are SEHNR and FQNEAQ (reference sequence). The CDR3 runs 15 residues. The V and J ends lost 1 base and 4 bases respectively, with 10 bases between them. In DNA form, the CDR3 reads TGTGCCAGCAGCTTAGAGAGGACAAGTAATGAAAAACTGTTTTTT. It codes for CASSLERTSNEKLFF.

This clone was counted only a few times. The V call is TRBV5-1, the J call TRBJ2-7; TRBD2 matches 8 bases. Per germline, CDR1 SGHRS and CDR2 YFSETQ. Losses at the gene ends were 4 bases for V and 3 bases for J; bases not matched to a gene: 6. There are 14 residues in the CDR3. In DNA form, the CDR3 reads TGCGCCAGCAGCCTGACTAGCGAAATCTACGAGCAGTACTTC. Its translation: CASSLTSEIYEQYF.

This clone was picked up a small number of times. The gene calls are TRBV27 and TRBJ1-1; 7 nucleotides align to TRBD1. Germline trimming cut 7 bases from V and 10 bases from J; bases unmatched to any gene: 6. The CDR3 has 11 residues. Germline V gives CDR1 MNHEY, CDR2 SMNVEV (reference sequence). Here the CDR3 reads CASKGAWGAFF. Here the CDR3 DNA reads TGTGCCAGCAAGGGGGCTTGGGGAGCTTTCTTT.

As to this clone: Other nucleotide sequences in the sample specify the same CDR3. This chain uses TRBV6-1 with TRBJ2-1; 13 bases agree with TRBD2. This CDR3 spans 16 amino acids. Per germline, CDR1 MNHNS and CDR2 SASEGT. V was clipped by 4 bases and J by 4 bases; unmatched bases: 4. CDR3 nucleotides: TGTGCCAGCAGTGGACGACTAGCGGGGGGTTACAATGAGCAGTTCTTC. The encoded protein is CASSGRLAGGYNEQFF.

The V call is TRBV29-1, the J call TRBJ1-2, with 7 bases lining up with TRBD1. Germline-derived CDR1 and CDR2 are SQVTM and ANQGSEA. V was pared by 3 bases and J by 1 base, with 8 bases of the junction left unmatched. The CDR3 runs to 15 residues. This CDR3 is CSVEGRTGINYGYTF. CDR3 nucleotides: TGCAGCGTTGAGGGTAGGACAGGTATTAACTATGGCTACACCTTC.

The rearrangement uses TRBV5-4 and TRBJ2-3; D may be TRBD2 (5 bases). Trimming pared 4 bases from V and 7 bases from J, leaving 16 bases between. Germline assignment: CDR1 SGHNT and CDR2 YYREEE (reference sequence). CDR3 length equals 14 residues. This CDR3 is CASSAETTFNTQYF. The CDR3 DNA follows: TGTGCCAGCAGCGCGGAGACTACCTTTAATACGCAGTATTTT.

This chain uses TRBV21-1 with TRBJ2-3; the D call of TRBD2 is as the table states it, not checked on the DNA. TRBV21-1 is a pseudogene segment. This CDR3 has 15 residues. This CDR3 reads CASTRTSGSSDTQYF. Here the CDR3 DNA reads TGTGCCAGCACTCGGACTAGCGGGAGTTCAGATACGCAGTATTTT.

In this sample, this clone turned up a few times. The chain recombines TRBV11-3 with TRBJ2-2; a possible D gene is TRBD1 (6 bases). The CDR3 covers 16 residues. The germline V and J ends were trimmed by 5 bases and 0 bases, with 13 bases remaining between them. CDR1 and CDR2 from the germline V gene are SGHNT and YENEEA. The CDR3 DNA follows: TGTGCCAGCAGCCCCGTAGGGACAACGAACACCGGGGAGCTGTTTTTT. Translating it yields CASSPVGTTNTGELFF.

The V gene is TRBV18, the J gene TRBJ2-7; maybe TRBD1 (6 bases). V was cut by 2 bases and J by 6 bases, with 20 bases left in between. Looked up from germline, CDR1 is KGHSH and CDR2 is LQKENI. The CDR3 has 16 residues. The CDR3, as DNA: TGTGCCAGCTCACCAGAAGGGACATCGGTGCGGTTCGAGCAGTACTTC. It specifies CASSPEGTSVRFEQYF.

The genes are TRBV6-1 and TRBJ2-1, with D possibly matching TRBD1 (6 bases). In germline, CDR1 is MNHNS, CDR2 SASEGT. CDR3 length: 14 amino acids. With 6 bases removed from V and 6 bases from J, the gap between germline ends came to 15 bases. CDR3 sequence reads: CASRRTAGSNEQFF. For the CDR3, the DNA is TGTGCCAGCAGACGGACAGCAGGGTCCAATGAGCAGTTCTTC.

This clone is a singleton in its sample. This sample also contains other DNA sequences that code for the same CDR3. The chain carries TRBV7-9 and TRBJ2-7, with a possible D match to TRBD1 (5 bases). From germline, CDR1 is SEHNR and CDR2 FQNEAQ (reference sequence). The CDR3 spans 14 residues. V lost 3 bases and J lost 4, with 13 bases in between. CDR3 protein: CASSFGQPSYEQYF. The DNA of the CDR3 is TGTGCCAGCAGCTTTGGACAACCCTCTTACGAGCAGTACTTC.

The gene calls are TRBV6-5 and TRBJ2-7, with no clear D. Trimming left V 0 bases short and J 2 bases short, with 8 bases between. CDR1 and CDR2 from the germline V gene are MNHEY and SVGAGI. This CDR3 is 14 amino acids long. The CDR3 sequence is CASSYSHGAYEQYF. The CDR3 DNA follows: TGTGCCAGCAGTTACTCGCACGGAGCCTACGAGCAGTACTTC.

The V call is TRBV5-1, the J call TRBJ1-5; 11 bases agree with TRBD1. The CDR3 length is 15 residues. Germline V gives CDR1 SGHRS, CDR2 YFSETQ. Trimming took 5 bases from V and 6 from J; bases not matched to a gene: 7. CDR3 loop: CASRPGTGGTQPQHF. CDR3 sequence (DNA): TGCGCCAGCAGACCCGGGACAGGGGGAACTCAGCCCCAGCATTTT.

The chain employs TRBV9 and TRBJ2-3; D gene uncertain. Germline CDR1 and CDR2: SGDLS and YYNGEE. The V end lost 2 bases, the J end lost 4 bases, and 8 bases lay between the germline ends. The CDR3 consists of 13 residues. CDR3 sequence reads: CASSVQDPDTQYF. The CDR3 coding sequence is TGTGCCAGCAGCGTCCAGGATCCAGATACGCAGTATTTT.